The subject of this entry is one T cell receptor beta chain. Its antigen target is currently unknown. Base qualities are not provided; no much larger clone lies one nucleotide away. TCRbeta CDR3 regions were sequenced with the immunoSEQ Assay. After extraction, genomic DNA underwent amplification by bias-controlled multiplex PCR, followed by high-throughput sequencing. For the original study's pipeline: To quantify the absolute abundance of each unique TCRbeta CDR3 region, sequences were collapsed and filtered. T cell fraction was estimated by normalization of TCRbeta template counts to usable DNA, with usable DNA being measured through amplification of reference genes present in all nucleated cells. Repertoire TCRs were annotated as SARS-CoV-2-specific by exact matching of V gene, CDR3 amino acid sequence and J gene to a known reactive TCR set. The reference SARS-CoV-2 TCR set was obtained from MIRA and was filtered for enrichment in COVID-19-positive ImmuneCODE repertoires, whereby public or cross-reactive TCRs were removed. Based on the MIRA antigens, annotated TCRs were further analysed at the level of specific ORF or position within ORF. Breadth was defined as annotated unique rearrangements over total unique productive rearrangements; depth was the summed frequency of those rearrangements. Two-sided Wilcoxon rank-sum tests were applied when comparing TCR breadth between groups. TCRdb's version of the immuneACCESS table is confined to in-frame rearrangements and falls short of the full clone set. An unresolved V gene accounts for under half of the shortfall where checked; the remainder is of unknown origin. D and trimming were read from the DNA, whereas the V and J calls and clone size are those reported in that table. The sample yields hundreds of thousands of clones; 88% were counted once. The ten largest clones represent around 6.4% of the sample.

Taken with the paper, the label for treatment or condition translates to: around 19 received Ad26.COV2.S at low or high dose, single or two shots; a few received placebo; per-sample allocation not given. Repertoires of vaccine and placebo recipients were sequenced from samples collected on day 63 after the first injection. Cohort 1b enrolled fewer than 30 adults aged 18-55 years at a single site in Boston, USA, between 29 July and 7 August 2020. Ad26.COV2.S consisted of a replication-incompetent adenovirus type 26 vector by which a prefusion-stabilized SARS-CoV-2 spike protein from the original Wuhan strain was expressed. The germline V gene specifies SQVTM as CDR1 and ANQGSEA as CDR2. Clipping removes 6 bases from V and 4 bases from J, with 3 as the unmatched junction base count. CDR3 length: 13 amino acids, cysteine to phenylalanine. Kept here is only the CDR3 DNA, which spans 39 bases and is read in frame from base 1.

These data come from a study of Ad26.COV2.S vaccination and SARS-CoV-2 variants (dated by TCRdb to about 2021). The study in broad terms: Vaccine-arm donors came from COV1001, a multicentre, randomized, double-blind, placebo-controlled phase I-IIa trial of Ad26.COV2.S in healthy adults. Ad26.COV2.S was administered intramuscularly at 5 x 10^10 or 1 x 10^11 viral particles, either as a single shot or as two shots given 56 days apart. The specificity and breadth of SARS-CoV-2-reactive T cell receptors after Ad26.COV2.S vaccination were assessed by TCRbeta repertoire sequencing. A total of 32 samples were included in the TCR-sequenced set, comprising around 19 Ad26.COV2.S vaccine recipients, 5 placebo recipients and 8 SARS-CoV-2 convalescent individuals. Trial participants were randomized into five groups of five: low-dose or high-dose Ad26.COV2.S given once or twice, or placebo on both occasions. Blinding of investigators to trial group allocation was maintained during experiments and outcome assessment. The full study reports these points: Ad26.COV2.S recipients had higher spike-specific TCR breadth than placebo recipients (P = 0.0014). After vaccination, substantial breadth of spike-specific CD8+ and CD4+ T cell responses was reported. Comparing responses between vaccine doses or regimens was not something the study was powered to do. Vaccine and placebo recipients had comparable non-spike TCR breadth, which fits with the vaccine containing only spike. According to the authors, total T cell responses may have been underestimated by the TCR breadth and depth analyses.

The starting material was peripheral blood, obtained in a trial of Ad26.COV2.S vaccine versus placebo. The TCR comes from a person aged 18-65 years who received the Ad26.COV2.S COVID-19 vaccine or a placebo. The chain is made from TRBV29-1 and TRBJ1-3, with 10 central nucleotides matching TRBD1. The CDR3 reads CSVSTGGGNTIYF. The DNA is TGCAGCGTATCGACAGGGGGCGGAAACACCATATATTTT.